This T cell receptor (beta chain) was found in a study of blood T cell repertoires in COVID-19. The wider study: The study drew acute and convalescent COVID-19 samples from the United States, Italy and Spain.

V lost 0 bases and J 1 base, leaving 15 bases between the germline ends. Per the germline V gene, CDR1 is SGDLS and CDR2 is YYNGEE. The CDR3 is 17 residues long. Authors' data handling: Reference gene primer amplification yielded estimated nucleated cell counts. Assay: immunoSEQ multiplex PCR; the TCRdb copy retains only in-frame clones and omits some. The V and J calls and clone size come from that table; D and trimming were worked out from the DNA. The sample has under 350,000 clones; approximately 86% are singletons. The sequenced sample was peripheral blood. The clonotype originates from a man aged 65 to 85 with acute or convalescent COVID-19. V is TRBV9 and J is TRBJ2-3, with a weak D call TRBD2 (6 bases). The CDR3 region has the DNA TGTGCCAGCAGCGTAGGACGGGGGTTCGGCGGCACAGATACGCAGTATTTT. Protein product: CASSVGRGFGGTDTQYF.